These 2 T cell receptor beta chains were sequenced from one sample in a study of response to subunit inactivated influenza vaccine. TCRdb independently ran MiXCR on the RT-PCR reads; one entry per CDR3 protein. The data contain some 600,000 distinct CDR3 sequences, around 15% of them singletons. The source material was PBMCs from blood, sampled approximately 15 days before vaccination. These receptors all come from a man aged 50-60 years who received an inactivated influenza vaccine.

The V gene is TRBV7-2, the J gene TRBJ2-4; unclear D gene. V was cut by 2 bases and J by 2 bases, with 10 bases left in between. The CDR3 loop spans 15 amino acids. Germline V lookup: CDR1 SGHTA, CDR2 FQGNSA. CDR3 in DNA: TGTGCCAGCAGCTTATTAGTAGGGACCAAAAACATTCAGTACTTC. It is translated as CASSLLVGTKNIQYF.

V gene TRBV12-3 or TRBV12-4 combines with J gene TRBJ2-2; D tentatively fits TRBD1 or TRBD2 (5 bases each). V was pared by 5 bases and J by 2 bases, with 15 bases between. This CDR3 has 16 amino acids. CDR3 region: CASSPGLAKNTGELFF. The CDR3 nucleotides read TGTGCCAGCAGTCCGGGGCTAGCCAAAAACACCGGGGAGCTGTTTTTT.